This TCR beta chain was sequenced in a study of response to subunit inactivated influenza vaccine. TCRdb called the RT-PCR reads again in MiXCR, with one record for every CDR3 protein. The sample has 530,000 or so distinct CDR3 sequences; 10% to 15% are singletons. The CDR3 is made up of 14 amino acids. Trimming cost V 5 bases and J 10 bases; bases outside gene matches: 12. The germline V gene has CDR1 SGHTA and CDR2 FQGNSA. The J gene is TRBJ2-5, the V gene TRBV7-2, with TRBD1 matching over 8 bases. The sequence derives from a man aged 45-60 years who received an inactivated influenza vaccine. Specimen: PBMCs from blood, collected on the day of vaccination. The CDR3 coding sequence is TGTGCCAGCAGCACGGGACAGGCTCAGGTGATCCAGTACTTC. This gives the protein CASSTGQAQVIQYF. Complete variable domain (other parts from reference TRBV7-2 and TRBJ2-5): GAGVSQSPSNKVTEKGKDVELRCDPISGHTALYWYRQSLGQGLEFLIYFQGNSAPDKSGLPSDRFSAERTGGSVSTLTIQRTQQEDSAVYLCASSTGQAQVIQYFGPGTRLLVL.